These 32 T cell receptor beta chains share one sample of origin, sequenced in a study of blood T cell repertoires in COVID-19. The method was immunoSEQ multiplex PCR; TCRdb's version includes in-frame clones alone and lacks a portion of them. The data hold approximately 300,000 clones, with 90% observed a single time. Specimen: peripheral blood. All receptors derive from a middle-aged woman with COVID-19, enrolled during active disease.

This chain uses TRBV11-2 with TRBJ2-1; TRBD1 aligns across 7 bases. CDR1 is SGHAT, CDR2 FQNNGV, per germline. This CDR3 comprises 17 residues. The trim removed 5 bases at V and 7 bases at J, leaving 17 bases unmatched. The CDR3 here is CASSKLGGRGDKNEQFF. The CDR3 region has the DNA TGTGCCAGCAGCAAACTAGGGGGCAGGGGAGATAAGAATGAGCAGTTCTTC.

The V gene is TRBV18, the J gene TRBJ2-7, with 8 bases fitting TRBD1. The CDR3 runs to 14 residues. V lost 3 bases, J lost 2 bases, and 3 bases stayed unmatched. Per the germline V gene, CDR1 is KGHSH and CDR2 is LQKENI. CDR3 DNA: TGTGCCAGCTCACCGGGACAGGAAACCTACGAGCAGTACTTC. It translates to CASSPGQETYEQYF.

The V gene is TRBV30, the J gene TRBJ1-6; 7 bases align to TRBD1. The germline gives CDR1 GTSNPN, CDR2 SVGIG (reference sequence). The CDR3 is made up of 14 amino acids. The junction had 7 bases not matched to a gene; V was cut back by 3 bases and J by 8 bases. CDR3 in amino acids: CAWRDRAGYSPLHF. The CDR3, as DNA: TGTGCCTGGAGAGACAGGGCGGGATATTCACCCCTCCACTTT.

The chain carries TRBV2 and TRBJ1-5; 9 positions match TRBD1. Per the germline V gene, CDR1 is SNHLY and CDR2 is FYNNEI. Trimming removed 3 bases from V and 1 base from J; junction bases left unmatched: 4. The CDR3 runs to 16 residues. CDR3 residues: CASSDQQGASNQPQHF. CDR3 nucleotide sequence: TGTGCCAGCAGTGATCAACAGGGGGCGAGCAATCAGCCCCAGCATTTT.

About this clone itself: The same CDR3 also results from other DNA sequences found in this sample. The rearrangement joins TRBV5-1 to TRBJ2-1, with 10 bases aligning to TRBD2. V lost 4 bases to trimming and J lost 1 base; unmatched junction nucleotides: 2. There are 15 residues in the CDR3. Germline V gene data show CDR1 as SGHRS and CDR2 as YFSETQ. This CDR3 is CASSPSGSSYNEQFF. DNA of the CDR3: TGCGCCAGCAGCCCTAGCGGGAGTTCCTACAATGAGCAGTTCTTC.

This chain connects TRBV5-4 to TRBJ1-6; D not resolved. Trimming stripped 2 bases from V and 7 bases from J, with 10 bases between. The CDR3 extends over 14 amino acids. The V gene's germline CDR1 is SGHNT and CDR2 YYREEE (reference sequence). CDR3 in amino acids: CASSLSGSNSPLHF. CDR3 nucleotide sequence: TGTGCCAGCAGCTTAAGTGGGAGCAATTCACCCCTCCACTTT.

The chain has TRBV27 and TRBJ1-1; a weak D match, TRBD1 (6 bases). The CDR3 totals 14 residues. The germline CDR1 and CDR2 sequences are MNHEY and SMNVEV (reference sequence). Trimming left V 8 bases short and J 0 bases short, with 13 bases between. CDR3 sequence: CASGTGLMNTEAFF. CDR3 bases: TGTGCCAGCGGTACAGGGTTAATGAACACTGAAGCTTTCTTT.

The chain combines TRBV20-1 with TRBJ2-1; TRBD2 aligns across 14 bases. V lost 3 bases and J lost 7; bases outside the gene matches: 5. The CDR3 has 15 amino acids. Germline V lookup: CDR1 DFQATT, CDR2 SNEGSKA (reference sequence). CDR3 coding DNA: TGCAGTGCTAGTGGACTAGCGGGGGGTCGGAATGAGCAGTTCTTC. This gives the protein CSASGLAGGRNEQFF.

The rearrangement joins TRBV18 to TRBJ2-4; D remains ambiguous. The CDR3 is made up of 13 amino acids. The germline V gene has CDR1 KGHSH and CDR2 LQKENI. V lost 6 bases to trimming and J lost 9 bases, with 15 bases between them. CDR3 sequence (DNA): TGTGCCAGCTCGCCAACTAATCAAGTCATTCAGTACTTC. Translated: CASSPTNQVIQYF.

The chain recombines TRBV28 with TRBJ2-1, with D unresolved. Trimming pared 5 bases from V and 3 bases from J, leaving 14 bases between. CDR3 length equals 15 residues. Germline CDR1 and CDR2: MDHEN and SYDVKM. For the CDR3, the DNA is TGTGCCAGCAGTCTCGACATGCGATACTACAATGAGCAGTTCTTC. Translated: CASSLDMRYYNEQFF.

The V and J genes are TRBV7-2 and TRBJ2-1, with 14 bases matching TRBD2. The V segment lost 5 bases and the J segment 7 bases; nucleotides outside the gene matches: 7. CDR3 length: 16 amino acids. CDR1 and CDR2 (germline): SGHTA, FQGNSA. The DNA for the CDR3 is TGTGCCAGCAGCACCGGGACTAGCGGGAGTGCTAATGAGCAGTTCTTC. It specifies CASSTGTSGSANEQFF.

This chain links TRBV7-9 with TRBJ1-2; D is uncertain. Trimming stripped 1 base from V and 7 bases from J, with 13 bases between. Germline loops: CDR1 SEHNR, CDR2 FQNEAQ (reference sequence). The CDR3 is 14 residues long. As DNA, the CDR3 is TGTGCCAGCAGCTTAGAAGGAGGGCTGGGTGGCTACACCTTC. It specifies CASSLEGGLGGYTF.

This chain uses TRBV4-3 with TRBJ2-1; 10 bases align to TRBD2. Per the germline V gene, CDR1 is LGHNA and CDR2 is YSLEER. The CDR3 is made up of 17 amino acids. Trimming removed 0 bases from V and 4 bases from J; junction bases left unmatched: 6. The CDR3 DNA reads as TGCGCCAGCAGCCAAGATCGGGCTAGCGGGAGATACAATGAGCAGTTCTTC. It is translated as CASSQDRASGRYNEQFF.

The rearrangement joins TRBV6-2 or TRBV6-3 to TRBJ1-5; tentatively, D is TRBD1 (5 bases). CDR1 is MNHEY, CDR2 SVGEGT, per germline. Trimming cost V 3 bases and J 10 bases, with 13 bases left between them. This CDR3 region has 13 residues. CDR3 bases: TGTGCCAGCAGTTATGTCGGCGGGGGTCCCCAGCATTTT. Translation: CASSYVGGGPQHF.

The chain employs TRBV7-9 and TRBJ2-5, with 7 bases matching TRBD2. This CDR3 contains 14 residues. Trimming at V came to 4 bases and at J to 2 bases, leaving 4 bases not matched to a gene. The germline gives CDR1 SEHNR, CDR2 FQNEAQ (reference sequence). CDR3 bases: TGTGCCAGCAGCTCGGGGGGAGGGCAAGAGACCCAGTACTTC. This translates into CASSSGGGQETQYF. Using reference TRBV7-9 and TRBJ2-5 for the parts outside the CDR3, the full variable domain is DTGVSQNPRHKITKRGQNVTFRCDPISEHNRLYWYRQTLGQGPEFLTYFQNEAQLEKSRLLSDRFSAERPKGSFSTLEIQRTEQGDSAMYLCASSSGGGQETQYFGPGTRLLVL.

The chain carries TRBV5-1 and TRBJ1-2, with 9 bases aligning to TRBD1. The germline V gene encodes CDR1 SGHRS and CDR2 YFSETQ. The CDR3 sequence is 13 residues long. V shed 2 bases and J 6 bases; nucleotides not matched to a gene: 2. DNA of the CDR3: TGCGCCAGCAGCTTACAGGGGGCAGATGGCTACACCTTC. This gives the protein CASSLQGADGYTF.

The chain combines TRBV27 with TRBJ2-7; 14 nucleotides agree with TRBD2. Germline V lookup: CDR1 MNHEY, CDR2 SMNVEV (reference sequence). The ends lost 6 bases at V and 3 bases at J; junction bases unmatched: 10. The CDR3 sequence is 17 residues long. The CDR3 here is CASRTSGGAVGLYEQYF. The CDR3 DNA reads TGTGCCAGCAGGACTAGCGGGGGGGCGGTTGGGCTCTACGAGCAGTACTTC.

The genes are TRBV2 and TRBJ2-3, with D possibly TRBD1 on 5 matching bases. The V end lost 5 bases, the J end lost 0 bases, and 9 bases lay between the germline ends. Germline CDR1 and CDR2: SNHLY and FYNNEI. The CDR3 runs 14 residues. The CDR3 region is CASSRQTSTDTQYF. The CDR3 DNA is TGTGCCAGCAGTCGACAGACTAGCACAGATACGCAGTATTTT.

The chain has TRBV30 and TRBJ2-1, with 8 positions matching TRBD2. CDR1 is GTSNPN, CDR2 SVGIG, per germline (reference sequence). The V segment lost 2 bases and the J segment 6 bases; nucleotides outside the gene matches: 3. This CDR3 is built from 13 residues. CDR3 region: CAWSPGGGNEQFF. The CDR3 DNA sequence: TGTGCCTGGAGTCCCGGGGGGGGCAATGAGCAGTTCTTC.

This chain joins TRBV14 and TRBJ2-7, with a tentative D call TRBD2 (6 bases). Trimming cost V 1 base and J 3 bases, with 13 bases left between them. There are 15 residues in the CDR3. Germline lookup yields CDR1 SGHDN and CDR2 FVKESK. The CDR3 DNA reads as TGTGCCAGCAGCCAAGCCGGAAGCGGGTACTACGAGCAGTACTTC. It specifies CASSQAGSGYYEQYF.

The chain employs TRBV19 and TRBJ1-5, with TRBD1 identical over 9 bases. The CDR3 has 16 amino acids. V was clipped by 5 bases and J by 7 bases; unmatched bases: 12. Per germline, CDR1 LNHDA and CDR2 SQIVND (reference sequence). The CDR3 sequence is CASSGNLGQGWQPQHF. CDR3 nucleotides: TGTGCCAGTAGTGGTAATCTTGGACAGGGGTGGCAGCCCCAGCATTTT. Full variable domain (rest looked up from reference TRBV19 and TRBJ1-5): DGGITQSPKYLFRKEGQNVTLSCEQNLNHDAMYWYRQDPGQGLRLIYYSQIVNDFQKGDIAEGYSVSREKKESFPLTVTSAQKNPTAFYLCASSGNLGQGWQPQHFGDGTRLSIL.

This clone was recorded only once. This chain connects TRBV18 to TRBJ2-1; possibly TRBD1 for D (6 bases). The germline V gene encodes CDR1 KGHSH and CDR2 LQKENI. Deletions cut 2 bases from V and 8 bases from J, with 22 bases between. CDR3 length: 17 amino acids. The CDR3, as DNA: TGTGCCAGCTCACCAAAGGGACAACAAATGGGGGTGGATGAGCAGTTCTTC. It encodes CASSPKGQQMGVDEQFF. Together with reference TRBV18 and TRBJ2-1, the CDR3 gives the full variable domain: NAGVMQNPRHLVRRRGQEARLRCSPMKGHSHVYWYRQLPEEGLKFMVYLQKENIIDESGMPKERFSAEFPKEGPSILRIQQVVRGDSAAYFCASSPKGQQMGVDEQFFGPGTRLTVL.

V usage is TRBV3-1 (or the pseudogene TRBV3-2) and J usage is TRBJ2-7; D might be TRBD1 (5 bases). The CDR3 has 14 residues. The V end was cut by 4 bases, the J end by 1 base, with 11 bases between. CDR1 is LGHDT and CDR2 is YNNKEL in the germline V gene (reference sequence). CDR3 region: CASSPSHRSYEQYF. CDR3 nucleotides: TGTGCCAGCAGCCCATCTCACAGGTCCTACGAGCAGTACTTC.

A word on this clone: At one of its ends the junction is not consistent with the germline gene, which may arise from a read error. The CDR3 protein is CASSLGLAGGPGELFF. The DNA for the CDR3 is TGTGCTAGCAGCTTAGGGCTAGCGGGAGGGCCCGGGGAGCTGTTTTTT. V gene TRBV7-7 combines with J gene TRBJ2-2, with 12 nucleotides matching TRBD2. This CDR3 contains 16 residues. The germline V gene encodes CDR1 SSHAT and CDR2 FNYEAQ (reference sequence).

This clone was observed a single time. The rearrangement links TRBV7-2 to TRBJ2-7; perhaps TRBD1 as D (6 bases). Between the trimmed V and J ends, which lost 5 bases and 3 bases, there was a span of 11 bases. Germline V gives CDR1 SGHTA, CDR2 FQGNSA. This CDR3 comprises 13 residues. The chain's CDR3 is CASSPDRNYEQYF. The CDR3 bases are TGTGCCAGCAGCCCGGACAGAAACTACGAGCAGTACTTC.

The chain carries TRBV25-1 and TRBJ2-1; D unresolved. V was pared by 1 base and J by 10 bases, with 5 bases between. This CDR3 has 11 amino acids. Germline V lookup: CDR1 MGHDK, CDR2 SYGVNS. Here the CDR3 DNA reads TGTGCCAGCAGTGAATCTAAGGAGCAGTTCTTC. Residues: CASSESKEQFF. The variable domain in full, with the rest retrieved from reference TRBV25-1 and TRBJ2-1, is EADIYQTPRYLVIGTGKKITLECSQTMGHDKMYWYQQDPGMELHLIHYSYGVNSTEKGDLSSESTVSRIRTEHFPLTLESARPSHTSQYLCASSESKEQFFGPGTRLTVL.

The genes are TRBV3-1 (or the pseudogene TRBV3-2) and TRBJ1-5, with unresolved D. Trimming removed 0 bases from V and 9 bases from J, with 15 bases in between. The CDR3 totals 15 residues. The germline V gene encodes CDR1 LGHDT and CDR2 YNNKEL (reference sequence). As DNA, the CDR3 is TGTGCCAGCAGCCAAGATAGCACGAAGAGACGGCCCCAGCATTTT. Translated: CASSQDSTKRRPQHF.

The rearrangement uses TRBV6-5 and TRBJ2-7; 9 bases line up with TRBD1. V lost 2 bases and J lost 6; bases outside the gene matches: 8. This CDR3 has 15 amino acids. CDR1 and CDR2 (germline): MNHEY, SVGAGI. The CDR3 DNA follows: TGTGCCAGCAGTTACAAGACAGGGGGGATTGGCGAGCAGTACTTC. Translation gives CASSYKTGGIGEQYF.

CDR3 sequence (DNA): TGCAGCGTTGATGGCTACCGGAGCTCCTACAATGAGCAGTTCTTC. It yields the protein CSVDGYRSSYNEQFF. This rearrangement joins TRBV29-1 to TRBJ2-1; no firm D call. Germline values: CDR1 SQVTM, CDR2 ANQGSEA. The CDR3 loop spans 15 amino acids. The V end lost 3 bases, the J end lost 0 bases, and 12 bases lay between the germline ends.

This clone was detected a few times. This chain links TRBV19 with TRBJ1-6; D might be TRBD1 (5 bases). CDR3 size: 13 residues. Per germline, CDR1 LNHDA and CDR2 SQIVND (reference sequence). Trimming pared 6 bases from V and 8 bases from J, leaving 11 bases between. As DNA, the CDR3 is TGTGCCAGTAGGCTACAGGCGTATTCACCCCTCCACTTT. This translates into CASRLQAYSPLHF. Complete variable domain (other parts from reference TRBV19 and TRBJ1-6): DGGITQSPKYLFRKEGQNVTLSCEQNLNHDAMYWYRQDPGQGLRLIYYSQIVNDFQKGDIAEGYSVSREKKESFPLTVTSAQKNPTAFYLCASRLQAYSPLHFGNGTRLTVT.

The chain has TRBV30 and TRBJ1-1, with D hard to call. The length of the CDR3 is 12 residues. Between the trimmed V and J ends, which lost 8 bases and 1 base, there was a span of 11 bases. CDR1 and CDR2 from the germline V gene are GTSNPN and SVGIG (reference sequence). Here the CDR3 reads CASHLWNTEAFF. The CDR3 DNA follows: TGTGCCAGCCACCTGTGGAACACTGAAGCTTTCTTT.

The V gene is TRBV27, the J gene TRBJ1-1; D not certain. The V end was cut by 6 bases, the J end by 6 bases, with 23 bases between. CDR1 and CDR2 (germline): MNHEY, SMNVEV (reference sequence). This CDR3 is 16 amino acids long. CDR3 region: CASSLTLPQKKAEAFF. The DNA for the CDR3 is TGTGCCAGCAGCCTGACCCTACCACAGAAGAAGGCTGAAGCTTTCTTT.